This T cell receptor (beta chain) was identified during a study of tumor-infiltrating lymphocytes in primary liver carcinoma. Study-wide background: The five patients, who were men and women, ranged in age from 30 to 69 years. Maximum tumor diameters ranged from roughly 4 to 10 cm, stage T1-T3 N0M0. Broader study findings: Roughly 7.5-24% of top clones, and no more, occurred in all five tumor regions.

Joint extraction of RNA and DNA used roughly 20-33 mg of bulk tissue that was unsorted. Cases comprised patients with primary liver carcinoma who received surgical resection. Germline V lookup: CDR1 MNHNS, CDR2 SASEGT. This CDR3 contains 16 residues. Details on this clonotype: What it binds is unknown. The germline gene is not matched at one end of the junction; a read error may be the cause.

The template, roughly 0.45 ug total RNA, yielded TCR beta cDNA made with a constant-region primer. Three nested multiplex PCR rounds, a slightly modified ARM-PCR method, built the TCR beta libraries. Two initial PCR rounds of about 9 cycles each paired TRBV1-TRBV30 forward primers with a C-beta reverse primer. MiXCR, applied by TCRdb to the multiplex PCR reads, yields one record per CDR3 protein. There are roughly 100,000 distinct CDR3 sequences in the sample; approximately 68% occur only once, and over 9.5% lies in the top ten. V gene TRBV6-1 combines with J gene TRBJ2-4; the match to TRBD1 covers 7 bases. Sequencing input: liver tumor tissue from sampling region 5. Described subset: tumor region T5, tumor centre. This TCR was recovered from an older woman with primary liver carcinoma and hepatitis B virus infection. CDR3 in amino acids: CDSSDPGQLVKNIQYF. The DNA for the CDR3 is TGTGACAGCAGTGACCCGGGACAGCTAGTCAAAAACATTCAGTACTTC.